The entry below gives a single T cell receptor beta chain sequence along with its context. This sample is part of a study of tumor-infiltrating lymphocytes in oesophageal squamous cell carcinoma. TCRdb re-called the PCR reads through MiXCR, storing one row per CDR3 protein. The sample contains 9,500 to 13,000 distinct CDR3 sequences, around three fifths of which appear only once. Trimming removed 1 base from V and 0 bases from J, with 13 bases in between. The CDR3 has 18 residues. Germline CDR1 and CDR2: SEHNR and FQNEAQ (reference sequence). V usage is TRBV7-9 and J usage is TRBJ2-6, with a tentative D call TRBD2 (6 bases). The TCR comes from a male donor with esophageal squamous cell carcinoma. The sample comprised esophageal tumor tissue. The CDR3 loop is CASSLGGTVISGANVLTF. CDR3 nucleotide sequence: TGTGCCAGCAGCTTAGGGGGGACTGTCATCTCTGGGGCCAACGTCCTGACTTTC. Filled out from reference TRBV7-9 and TRBJ2-6, the complete variable domain reads DTGVSQNPRHKITKRGQNVTFRCDPISEHNRLYWYRQTLGQGPEFLTYFQNEAQLEKSRLLSDRFSAERPKGSFSTLEIQRTEQGDSAMYLCASSLGGTVISGANVLTFGAGSRLTVL.